This is a list of T cell receptor beta chains from one sample in a study of shared clonotypes between healthy human individuals. Using immunoSEQ multiplex PCR, the repertoire was profiled, and TCRdb retains in-frame clones only, with some absent. The sample lists about 2.4 million clones, more than 85% occurring once. Material: naive CD4+ T cells from PBMCs. All receptors derive from a young man in good health. Some clones in this sample may be carry-over from other donors' samples. The CDR3 runs from the conserved cysteine through the conserved F or W. Rows give clone size only sometimes, using once, few, many, or a class for an expanded clone.

clone_size j_call v_call cdr3_aa
. TRBJ2-1 TRBV10-3 CAIRGGGTSDNEQFF
. TRBJ2-7 TRBV5-1 CASSSDLYEQYF
. TRBJ2-7 TRBV10-3 CATRDTENYEQYF
. TRBJ1-2 TRBV29-1 CSVGPPNRGSIAYGYTF
. TRBJ1-5 TRBV5-1 CASSLGGNNQPQHF
. TRBJ1-5 TRBV27 CASSRDRVNQPQHF
once TRBJ2-5 TRBV11-3 CASSPRPGTGAQETQYF
. TRBJ2-1 TRBV28 CASLAGGPRGYNEQFF
. TRBJ2-1 TRBV30 CAWSAGLAGVTFGNEQFF
. TRBJ2-4 TRBV5-1 CASSLSSGTAKNIQYF
. TRBJ1-5 TRBV19 CASSILGNPNQPQHF
. TRBJ2-7 TRBV11-3 CASSLFPTYEQYF
. TRBJ2-2 TRBV5-6 CASSLGGYSTGELFF
. TRBJ2-1 TRBV6-6 CATSGGGGEQFF